This T cell receptor (beta chain) came from a study of liver allograft versus peripheral blood T cells. Study-wide background: The study compared liver allograft T cell receptor repertoires against peripheral blood repertoires of liver transplant recipients.

TCRdb re-analysed the reads in MiXCR, keeping a single row per CDR3 protein. In the table there are around 18,000 distinct CDR3 sequences, approximately 20% of which are singletons. Overall study findings and caveats: Reportedly, liver allograft T cell receptor repertoires differed from peripheral blood ones.

V gave up 1 base and J gave up 6 bases, with 10 bases separating them. The CDR3 runs to 13 residues. Germline loops: CDR1 SQVTM, CDR2 ANQGSEA. A single count supports this clonotype. Antigen unknown. The CDR3 carries no conserved terminal phenylalanine or tryptophan, so it likely arises from a read error. The TCR sequence derives from a human patient who had a liver transplant. Some T cells may possibly be graft donor cells. The V gene is TRBV29-1, the J gene TRBJ1-5; D is unresolved. CDR3 residues: CSVEGGRGQPQHI. The CDR3 DNA is TGCAGCGTTGAAGGGGGTCGGGGTCAGCCCCAGCATATT.